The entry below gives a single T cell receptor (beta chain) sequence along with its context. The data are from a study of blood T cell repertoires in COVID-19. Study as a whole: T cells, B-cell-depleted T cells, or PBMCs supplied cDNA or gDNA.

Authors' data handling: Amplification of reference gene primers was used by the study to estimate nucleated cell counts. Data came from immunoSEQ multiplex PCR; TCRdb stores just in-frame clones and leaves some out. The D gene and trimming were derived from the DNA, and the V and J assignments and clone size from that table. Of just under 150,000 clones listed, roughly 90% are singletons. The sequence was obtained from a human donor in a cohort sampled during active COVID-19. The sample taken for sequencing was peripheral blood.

The CDR3 here is CSASPSGGADTQYF. The CDR3, as DNA: TGCAGTGCTAGTCCTAGCGGGGGGGCGGATACGCAGTATTTT. The V gene is TRBV20-1, the J gene TRBJ2-3, with TRBD2 matching over 12 bases. Germline V gene sequence: CDR1 DFQATT, CDR2 SNEGSKA (reference sequence). This CDR3 spans 14 amino acids. Trimming took 3 bases from V and 6 from J; bases not matched to a gene: 4.